Listed below are T cell receptor beta chains from one sample, sequenced in a study of cytomegalovirus exposure and HLA in healthy donors. Method: immunoSEQ multiplex PCR; TCRdb's copy keeps in-frame clones and lacks some. Of 150,000 to 200,000 clones in the sample, less than 80% are singletons; the top ten hold roughly 2.9%. The specimen sequenced was PBMCs. The receptors here all came from a man aged 40-49 years in good health and CMV-seronegative. Each CDR3 is given with its conserved first and last residue. A D gene is named only where the DNA matches it firmly. A row's size may be missing; if present it is once, few, many or a size class.

d_gene	v_gene	j_gene	abundance	CDR3aa	CDR3nt
TRBD1	TRBV28	TRBJ1-2	-	CASSLKAQGIGGYTF	TGTGCCAGCAGTTTAAAGGCACAGGGGATTGGGGGCTACACCTTC
-	TRBV5-6	TRBJ2-3	once	CASSLDTRPTDTQYF	TGTGCCAGCAGCTTGGACACCCGCCCCACAGATACGCAGTATTTT
TRBD2	TRBV28	TRBJ2-3	-	CASSDHQGLAGDSDTQYF	TGTGCCAGCAGTGACCACCAAGGACTAGCGGGAGATTCAGATACGCAGTATTTT
-	TRBV5-6	TRBJ1-4	few	CASSFVRATNEKLFF	TGTGCCAGCAGCTTCGTAAGAGCAACTAATGAAAAACTGTTTTTT
TRBD1	TRBV9	TRBJ2-2	few	CASSVDRGRGGELFF	TGTGCCAGCAGCGTAGACAGGGGGCGCGGCGGGGAGCTGTTTTTT
TRBD1	TRBV18	TRBJ1-5	-	CASSPGTGFQPQHF	TGTGCCAGCTCACCAGGGACAGGGTTTCAGCCCCAGCATTTT
TRBD1	TRBV7-6	TRBJ1-4	-	CASSFGTGLEKLFF	TGTGCCAGCAGCTTCGGGACAGGTCTTGAAAAACTGTTTTTT
TRBD2	TRBV6-1	TRBJ2-7	few	CASGGLSYEQYF	TGTGCCAGCGGGGGACTATCCTACGAGCAGTACTTC
-	TRBV15	TRBJ2-5	-	CATSRGELRTQYF	TGTGCCACCAGCAGAGGGGAGCTTAGGACCCAGTACTTC
-	TRBV28	TRBJ1-5	-	CASSLGGVGNQPQHF	TGTGCCAGCAGTTTAGGAGGGGTGGGCAATCAGCCCCAGCATTTT
-	TRBV15	TRBJ2-5	-	CATSRDAGKETQYF	TGTGCCACCAGCAGAGATGCAGGGAAAGAGACCCAGTACTTC
-	TRBV19	TRBJ1-5	-	CASDTAGQFNQPQHF	TGTGCCAGTGATACAGCCGGACAGTTCAATCAGCCCCAGCATTTT
-	TRBV6-5	TRBJ2-2	few	CASRNGGGAGELFF	TGTGCCAGCAGAAACGGAGGCGGGGCCGGGGAGCTGTTTTTT
-	TRBV6-1	TRBJ1-5	few	CASSDGIYQPQHF	TGTGCCAGCAGTGATGGCATTTATCAGCCCCAGCATTTT
-	TRBV10-3	TRBJ2-7	few	CATGGLGSNEQYF	TGTGCCACCGGCGGACTCGGGAGTAACGAGCAGTACTTC
TRBD1	TRBV7-2	TRBJ2-2	-	CASRSTGVSGELFF	TGTGCCAGCAGATCAACAGGGGTTTCCGGGGAGCTGTTTTTT
-	TRBV18	TRBJ2-5	-	CASSPGGAGEETQYF	TGTGCCAGCTCACCAGGGGGCGCAGGGGAAGAGACCCAGTACTTC
-	TRBV29-1	TRBJ2-5	-	CSVGGGLETQYF	TGCAGCGTTGGGGGGGGGCTTGAGACCCAGTACTTC
TRBD1	TRBV19	TRBJ2-6	-	CASHRRGLGTGHDGGANVLTF	TGTGCCAGTCATCGTCGGGGATTAGGGACAGGCCACGATGGAGGGGCCAACGTCCTGACTTTC
TRBD1	TRBV4-2	TRBJ2-7	few	CASSQARGRYEQYF	TGTGCCAGCAGCCAAGCCAGGGGGAGATACGAGCAGTACTTC
TRBD1	TRBV6-5	TRBJ2-2	few	CASGTGATRRFF	TGTGCCAGCGGTACAGGGGCCACTAGAAGGTTTTTT
-	TRBV5-1	TRBJ1-5	-	CASSLRSGEPQHF	TGCGCCAGCAGCTTGCGTTCGGGGGAGCCCCAGCATTTT
-	TRBV25-1	TRBJ2-2	few	CASGITSRTGELFF	TGTGCCAGCGGCATCACTAGCCGGACCGGGGAGCTGTTTTTT
-	TRBV21-1	TRBJ1-2	-	CASGAGTDGHTF	TGTGCCAGCGGCGCGGGAACTGATGGCCACACCTTC
-	TRBV19	TRBJ2-7	-	CASMDGDYEQYF	TGTGCCAGTATGGACGGGGACTACGAGCAGTACTTC
TRBD1	TRBV14	TRBJ1-1	-	CASSRQGWTEAFF	TGTGCCAGCAGCCGACAGGGATGGACTGAAGCTTTCTTT
-	TRBV5-1	TRBJ2-4	-	CASSLNPALAKNIQYF	TGCGCCAGCAGCTTGAATCCCGCGTTAGCCAAAAACATTCAGTACTTC
TRBD1	TRBV6-1	TRBJ2-7	-	CASSRKTGEAAEQYF	TGTGCCAGCAGTAGAAAGACAGGGGAGGCGGCCGAGCAGTACTTC
-	TRBV7-2	TRBJ2-3	-	CASSLQGGSDTQYF	TGTGCCAGCAGCTTACAGGGGGGCTCAGATACGCAGTATTTT
TRBD1	TRBV6-1	TRBJ1-2	-	CASSEGWDRPNYGYTF	TGTGCCAGCAGTGAAGGTTGGGACAGACCTAACTATGGCTACACCTTC
-	TRBV11-2	TRBJ2-7	-	CASSFDRYPYEQYF	TGTGCCAGCAGCTTCGACAGGTACCCCTACGAGCAGTACTTC
-	TRBV5-1	TRBJ2-2	once	CASSLGPQGNTGELFF	TGCGCCAGCAGCTTGGGCCCACAGGGGAACACCGGGGAGCTGTTTTTT
TRBD2	TRBV27	TRBJ2-7	-	CASSPRTSGKYEQYF	TGTGCCAGCAGTCCCCGGACTAGCGGGAAATACGAGCAGTACTTC
TRBD2	TRBV6-6	TRBJ2-5	-	CASQGGGAAQTQYF	TGTGCCAGCCAAGGCGGGGGGGCCGCTCAGACCCAGTACTTC
TRBD2	TRBV2	TRBJ2-5	-	CASSGASGRATTGTQYF	TGTGCCAGCAGTGGGGCTAGCGGGAGGGCCACGACAGGGACCCAGTACTTC
-	TRBV25-1	TRBJ1-2	few	CASSDHLGGAASIGYTF	TGTGCCAGCAGTGACCATCTCGGGGGGGCCGCCAGCATAGGCTACACCTTC
-	TRBV12-5	TRBJ2-7	-	CASGRALDSSYEQYF	TGTGCTAGTGGCCGGGCCTTAGACAGCTCCTACGAGCAGTACTTC